This T cell receptor (beta chain) is drawn from a study of T cell repertoires in cytomegalovirus infection. The overall study: Signatures in public TCR beta sequences pointed to both CMV infection and matching HLA type.

This clonotype appeared many times. Antigen specificity is unknown. V dropped 4 bases and J dropped 8; count of bases not matched to a gene: 7. Germline-derived CDR1 and CDR2 are SGHTA and FQGNSA. This CDR3 has 13 residues. A single record per CDR3 protein comes from TCRdb applying MiXCR to the reads. The profile shows around 530,000 distinct CDR3 sequences, about a quarter of them singletons. Regarding the study as a whole: The ex vivo response was dominated by HLA-C-restricted CMV-specific TCR beta clonotypes.

The chain joins TRBV7-2 to TRBJ1-2; 7 bases match TRBD1. The clonotype was recovered from a human donor in good health (CMV status not recorded). Some clones in this sample may be carry-over from other donors' samples. The source material was PBMCs. The CDR3 DNA sequence: TGTGCCAGCAGCTCAGACAGGGTACGGGGCTACACCTTC. Amino acid sequence: CASSSDRVRGYTF.